This T cell receptor beta chain was identified in a study of T cells expressing NK-cell markers. CDR3 size: 14 residues. TCRdb re-analyzed the 5' RACE reads; it lists each CDR3 protein once, without DNA. This sample's table reports about 260,000 distinct CDR3 sequences. The source material was blood T cells: a sorted CD56 or NKG2C T cell subset, CD4+ or CD8+ T cells, or bulk PBMC T cells (not recorded which). The chain employs TRBV12-3 or TRBV12-4 and TRBJ2-1; TCRdb selects TRBD1, and the lack of DNA leaves this call unchecked. This receptor was taken from a young man in good health. CDR3 sequence reads: CASSYRTGYDEQFF.